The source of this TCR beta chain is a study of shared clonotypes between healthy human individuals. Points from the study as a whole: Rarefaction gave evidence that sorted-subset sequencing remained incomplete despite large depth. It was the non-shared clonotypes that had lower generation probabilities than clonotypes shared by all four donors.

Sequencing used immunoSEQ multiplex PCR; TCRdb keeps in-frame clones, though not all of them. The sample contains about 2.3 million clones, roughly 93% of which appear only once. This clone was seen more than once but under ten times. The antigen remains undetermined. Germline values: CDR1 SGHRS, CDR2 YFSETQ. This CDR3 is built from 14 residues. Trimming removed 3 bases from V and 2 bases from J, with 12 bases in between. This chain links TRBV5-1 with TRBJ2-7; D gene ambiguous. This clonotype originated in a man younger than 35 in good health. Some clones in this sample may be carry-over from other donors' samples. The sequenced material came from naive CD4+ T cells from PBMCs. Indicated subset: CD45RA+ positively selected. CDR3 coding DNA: TGCGCCAGCAGCTACTCCGGAGTCACCTACGAGCAGTACTTC. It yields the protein CASSYSGVTYEQYF. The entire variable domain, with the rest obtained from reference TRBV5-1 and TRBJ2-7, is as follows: KAGVTQTPRYLIKTRGQQVTLSCSPISGHRSVSWYQQTPGQGLQFLFEYFSETQRNKGNFPGRFSGRQFSNSRSEMNVSTLELGDSALYLCASSYSGVTYEQYFGPGTRLTVT.